These T cell receptor beta chains were read from a single sample in a study of immune cell composition in non-small cell lung cancer. Produced via immunoSEQ multiplex PCR; TCRdb's table is partial and in-frame only. The table has about 10,000 clones, 55% to 75% seen once. Input material: lung tumor tissue. The receptors stem from a human donor with non-small cell lung cancer. CDR3s include the opening cysteine and the closing phenylalanine or tryptophan. A D gene is named only where the DNA matches it firmly. Some rows have no size entry. The others give once, few or many, or a class for an expanded clone.

length	D	V	J	size	DNA	CDR3
12	.	TRBV6-1	TRBJ1-1	medium-sized	TGTGCCAGCAGGGGGGGAGTTACTGAAGCTTTCTTT	CASRGGVTEAFF
16	.	TRBV5-1	TRBJ2-2	once	TGCGCCAGCAGCTTGGGGCGCCAGCGAAATACCGGGGAGCTGTTTTTT	CASSLGRQRNTGELFF
15	TRBD2	TRBV9	TRBJ2-7	.	TGTGCCAGCAGCGTGGGAGCGGGGGGGCCGGGCGAGCAGTACTTC	CASSVGAGGPGEQYF
16	.	TRBV7-2	TRBJ1-3	.	TGTGCCAGCAGCTTAGTTAGCAGGGCCTCTGGAAACACCATATATTTT	CASSLVSRASGNTIYF
15	.	TRBV6-4	TRBJ2-2	once	TGTGCCAGCAGTTCGAGGGGGGGCCATACCGGGGAGCTGTTTTTT	CASSSRGGHTGELFF
14	TRBD1	TRBV11-2	TRBJ1-2	few	TGTGCCAGCAGCTCATGGACAGGGCCCTATGGCTACACCTTC	CASSSWTGPYGYTF
16	.	TRBV30	TRBJ2-2	large	TGTGCCTGGAGGGGGAATCAGAGACGTAACACCGGGGAGCTGTTTTTT	CAWRGNQRRNTGELFF
15	TRBD1	TRBV6-1	TRBJ2-7	.	TGTGCCAGCAGGGCCGGGACAGGGAGCCCCTACGAGCAGTACTTC	CASRAGTGSPYEQYF
12	.	TRBV7-2	TRBJ1-1	.	TGTGCCAGCAGCCCCTCTTCAACTGAAGCTTTCTTT	CASSPSSTEAFF
15	TRBD2	TRBV18	TRBJ2-1	.	TGTGCCAGCTCACCCGAGGGACTAGCCTACAATGAGCAGTTCTTC	CASSPEGLAYNEQFF
16	TRBD1	TRBV7-9	TRBJ1-5	.	TGTGCCAGCAGCTTAGGGCGGGGACAGGGTTTGGAGCCCCAGCATTTT	CASSLGRGQGLEPQHF
13	.	TRBV5-5	TRBJ1-1	few	TGTGCCAGCAGCTCTAACGACGGGACCCGAGCTTTCTTT	CASSSNDGTRAFF
13	.	TRBV9	TRBJ1-2	few	TGTGCCAGCAGCGTTCAGAGGAACTATGGCTACACCTTC	CASSVQRNYGYTF
14	.	TRBV7-2	TRBJ1-6	.	TGTGCCAGCACTCGTGGGGGGGTCAATTCACCCCTCCACTTT	CASTRGGVNSPLHF
16	.	TRBV4-3	TRBJ2-1	.	TGCGCCAGCAGCCCAGGGCTACGGAGCTCCTACAATGAGCAGTTCTTC	CASSPGLRSSYNEQFF
14	.	TRBV11-2	TRBJ2-3	.	TGTGCCAGCAGCTTAGTCGGCTCCGGCGATACGCAGTATTTT	CASSLVGSGDTQYF
15	.	TRBV15	TRBJ1-3	once	TGTGCCACCAGCAGAGGAGGCTCCTCTGGAAACACCATATATTTT	CATSRGGSSGNTIYF
15	.	TRBV27	TRBJ2-7	.	TGTGCCAGCAGTCCGGAGAGTGGGATAAACTACGAGCAGTACTTC	CASSPESGINYEQYF
11	.	TRBV13	TRBJ2-7	.	TGTGCCAACAGCTTAGACGGCGAGCAGTACTTC	CANSLDGEQYF
15	.	TRBV9	TRBJ1-5	.	TGTGCCAGCAGCCCAAGGGGTGATAGCAATCAGCCCCAGCATTTT	CASSPRGDSNQPQHF
15	.	TRBV19	TRBJ1-2	.	TGTGCCAGTAGTATTGGGCTTACGTCGGGGGATGGCTACACCTTC	CASSIGLTSGDGYTF
11	.	TRBV29-1	TRBJ1-1	few	TGCAGCGTCCCCGACAACACTGAAGCTTTCTTT	CSVPDNTEAFF
14	.	TRBV2	TRBJ2-7	.	TGTGCCAGCATCAGCCCCAGGGCGGCCTACGAGCAGTACTTC	CASISPRAAYEQYF
13	.	TRBV2	TRBJ1-3	.	TGTGCCAGCAGCGGGGGTTTTGGAAACACCATATATTTT	CASSGGFGNTIYF
13	.	TRBV14	TRBJ2-7	.	TGTGCCAGCAGCCAGGGGAGCTCCTACGAGCAGTACTTC	CASSQGSSYEQYF
13	TRBD1	TRBV14	TRBJ2-4	.	TGTGCCAGCAGCCAAGATTTGGGTGACAGGGTACTGTTC	CASSQDLGDRVLF
16	.	TRBV5-4	TRBJ2-1	.	TGTGCCAGCAGCTTGGATTTCAGTAGCTCCTACAATGAGCAGTTCTTC	CASSLDFSSSYNEQFF